Listed below are T cell receptor beta chains from one sample, sequenced in a study of shared clonotypes between healthy human individuals. The data were produced by immunoSEQ multiplex PCR, yet TCRdb's version contains in-frame clones alone and is incomplete. In the table there are a few million clones, roughly 90% of which are singletons. Sequencing input: naive CD4+ T cells from PBMCs. These receptors were taken from a man younger than 35 in good health. Some clones in this sample may be carry-over from other donors' samples. The CDR3 runs from the conserved cysteine through the conserved F or W. Each record gives: J gene, clone size, D gene, V gene, CDR3 DNA, CDR3 protein. The D gene is left open where the match is weak. Clone size is given for some rows only: seen once, a few or many times, or a class if the clone is expanded.

j_call: TRBJ1-2
clone_size: -
d_call: -
v_call: TRBV27
cdr3_nt: TGTGCCAGCAGTTCCGATCAGGGGTGGGCAGATGGCTACACCTTC
cdr3_aa: CASSSDQGWADGYTF

j_call: TRBJ2-7
clone_size: -
d_call: TRBD2
v_call: TRBV5-4
cdr3_nt: TGTGCCAGCAGCTTGAAGGGGACTAGCGGTTCCTACGAGCAGTACTTC
cdr3_aa: CASSLKGTSGSYEQYF

j_call: TRBJ2-1
clone_size: -
d_call: -
v_call: TRBV9
cdr3_nt: TGTGCCAGCAGCGGGGATAATGAGCAGTTCTTC
cdr3_aa: CASSGDNEQFF

j_call: TRBJ2-1
clone_size: -
d_call: -
v_call: TRBV5-1
cdr3_nt: TGCGCCAGCTCCCTCACAGGGAGTAGCGGACCCCACTACAATGAGCAGTTCTTC
cdr3_aa: CASSLTGSSGPHYNEQFF

j_call: TRBJ2-3
clone_size: -
d_call: -
v_call: TRBV6-1
cdr3_nt: TGTGCCAGCAGTGATCGTTCTAGCATCCCCACAGATACGCAGTATTTT
cdr3_aa: CASSDRSSIPTDTQYF

j_call: TRBJ2-1
clone_size: -
d_call: TRBD2
v_call: TRBV18
cdr3_nt: TGTGCCAGCTCACCGGGACTAGCGGGAGTCCGGGAGCAGTTCTTC
cdr3_aa: CASSPGLAGVREQFF

j_call: TRBJ2-1
clone_size: -
d_call: -
v_call: TRBV15
cdr3_nt: TGTGCCACCATCGAAGCCGGGACCAACAATGAGCAGTTCTTC
cdr3_aa: CATIEAGTNNEQFF

j_call: TRBJ1-2
clone_size: -
d_call: -
v_call: TRBV28
cdr3_nt: TGTGCCAGCAGTTCGGGAGGCCCCTATGGCTACACCTTC
cdr3_aa: CASSSGGPYGYTF

j_call: TRBJ2-4
clone_size: few
d_call: -
v_call: TRBV6-1
cdr3_nt: TGTGCCAGCAGTGCTGCCAAAAACATTCAGTACTTC
cdr3_aa: CASSAAKNIQYF

j_call: TRBJ2-1
clone_size: -
d_call: -
v_call: TRBV15
cdr3_nt: TGTGCCACCAGCAGGGCCCAGGGAAATGAGCAGTTCTTC
cdr3_aa: CATSRAQGNEQFF

j_call: TRBJ2-7
clone_size: -
d_call: TRBD2
v_call: TRBV27
cdr3_nt: TGTGCCAGCTGGCGAGCGGGAGGCTCCTACGAGCAGTACTTC
cdr3_aa: CASWRAGGSYEQYF

j_call: TRBJ1-4
clone_size: -
d_call: TRBD1
v_call: TRBV28
cdr3_nt: TGTGCCAGCAGGCAAACCTCCGGGACAGGGCCCTCAACTAATGAAAAACTGTTTTTT
cdr3_aa: CASRQTSGTGPSTNEKLFF

j_call: TRBJ2-5
clone_size: -
d_call: -
v_call: TRBV2
cdr3_nt: TGTGCCAGCAGTGAGGGCCTCCCTAGCCAAAACTTC
cdr3_aa: CASSEGLPSQNF

j_call: TRBJ2-5
clone_size: -
d_call: TRBD1
v_call: TRBV9
cdr3_nt: TGTGCCAGCAGCCCCGGACAGGGAGCGGAGACCCAGTACTTC
cdr3_aa: CASSPGQGAETQYF

j_call: TRBJ2-4
clone_size: -
d_call: TRBD2
v_call: TRBV27
cdr3_nt: TGTGCCAGCAGTTCTAGCGGGAGGTCGGTTCTAGCCAAAAACATTCAGTACTTC
cdr3_aa: CASSSSGRSVLAKNIQYF

j_call: TRBJ2-1
clone_size: -
d_call: TRBD2
v_call: TRBV5-4
cdr3_nt: TGTGCCAGCAGCTTGGGTCTAGCGGAACCATACAATGAGCAGTTCTTC
cdr3_aa: CASSLGLAEPYNEQFF

j_call: TRBJ1-1
clone_size: -
d_call: -
v_call: TRBV6-6
cdr3_nt: TGTGCCAGCAGTTACTCGTGGACAACTGAAGCTTTCTTT
cdr3_aa: CASSYSWTTEAFF